What follows is one TCR beta chain and its context. This specimen comes from a study of early T cells in non-severe SARS-CoV-2 infection. TCRdb used MiXCR to reprocess the 5' RACE reads, holding one entry per CDR3 protein. The repertoire holds fewer than 80,000 distinct CDR3 sequences, with 13% as singletons. Trimming pared 7 bases from V and 1 base from J, leaving 9 bases between. This CDR3 is 14 amino acids long. Per germline, CDR1 KGHDR and CDR2 SFDVKD. Sequenced input: whole blood. This receptor was identified in an adult who was a healthcare worker with PCR-confirmed SARS-CoV-2 infection or an uninfected control (not recorded which). This chain uses TRBV24-1 with TRBJ2-2; D ambiguous. The CDR3 DNA is TGTGCCACCAGGGGCCTTGGGAACACCGGGGAGCTGTTTTTT. Residues: CATRGLGNTGELFF.